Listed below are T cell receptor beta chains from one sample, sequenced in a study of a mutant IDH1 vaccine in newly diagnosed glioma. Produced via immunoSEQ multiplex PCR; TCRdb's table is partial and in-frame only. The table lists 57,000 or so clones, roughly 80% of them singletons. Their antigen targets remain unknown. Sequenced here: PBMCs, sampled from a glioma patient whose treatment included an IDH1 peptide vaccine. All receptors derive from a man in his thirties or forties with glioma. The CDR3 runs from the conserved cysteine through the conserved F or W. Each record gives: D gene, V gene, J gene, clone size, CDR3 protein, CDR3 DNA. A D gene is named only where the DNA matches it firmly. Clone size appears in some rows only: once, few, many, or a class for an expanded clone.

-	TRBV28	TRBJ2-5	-	CASSPPGTLRETQYF	TGTGCCAGCAGTCCCCCGGGGACCCTCCGGGAGACCCAGTACTTC
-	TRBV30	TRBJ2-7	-	CAWQGRGRGPYEQYF	TGTGCCTGGCAAGGTCGGGGGCGGGGTCCCTACGAGCAGTACTTC
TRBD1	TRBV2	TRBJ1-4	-	CASNDREGEKLFF	TGTGCCAGCAACGACAGGGAAGGCGAAAAACTGTTTTTT
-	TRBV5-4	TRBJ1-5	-	CASSFEPHQPQHF	TGTGCCAGCAGCTTTGAACCACATCAGCCCCAGCATTTT
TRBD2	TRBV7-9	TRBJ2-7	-	CASSPGGDEQYF	TGTGCCAGCAGCCCCGGGGGGGACGAGCAGTACTTC
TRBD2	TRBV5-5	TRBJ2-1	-	CASSEAGGSYNEQFF	TGTGCCAGCAGCGAGGCGGGGGGCTCCTACAATGAGCAGTTCTTC
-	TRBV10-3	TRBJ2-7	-	CAISESTPRGSYEQYF	TGTGCCATCAGTGAGTCGACCCCCCGGGGATCCTACGAGCAGTACTTC
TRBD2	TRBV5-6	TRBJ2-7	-	CASSPEGLAGGPGEQYF	TGTGCCAGCAGCCCCGAGGGCCTAGCGGGGGGGCCGGGTGAGCAGTACTTC
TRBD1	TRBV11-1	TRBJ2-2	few	CASSLNRGRDTGELFF	TGTGCCAGCAGCCTAAACAGGGGGCGAGACACCGGGGAGCTGTTTTTT
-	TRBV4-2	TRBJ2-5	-	CASSQAGTYQETQYF	TGTGCCAGCAGCCAAGCGGGGACGTACCAAGAGACCCAGTACTTC
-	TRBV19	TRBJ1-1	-	CASSNTMNTEAFF	TGTGCCAGTAGTAATACGATGAACACTGAAGCTTTCTTT
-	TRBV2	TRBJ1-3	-	CASRTPPGNTIYF	TGTGCCAGCCGCACCCCCCCTGGAAACACCATATATTTT
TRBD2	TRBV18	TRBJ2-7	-	CASSTLAGDHTSSYEQYF	TGTGCCAGCTCGACTCTAGCGGGAGACCACACTAGCTCCTACGAGCAGTACTTC
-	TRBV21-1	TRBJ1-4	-	CASSKTFGRGAGSEKLFF	-
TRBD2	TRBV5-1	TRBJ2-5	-	CASSTSGTTEETQYF	TGCGCCAGCAGCACTAGCGGGACCACGGAGGAGACCCAGTACTTC
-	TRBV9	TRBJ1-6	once	CASSVQGIGSPLHF	TGTGCCAGCAGCGTACAGGGGATAGGCTCACCCCTCCACTTT
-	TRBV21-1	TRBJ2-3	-	CASPARSTDTQYF	TGTGCCAGCCCGGCAAGGAGCACAGATACGCAGTATTTT
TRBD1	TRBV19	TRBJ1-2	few	CASTPRDSIIYGYTF	TGTGCCAGTACTCCACGGGACAGTATAATCTATGGCTACACCTTC
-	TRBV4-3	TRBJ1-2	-	CASSQSVGEPSGYTF	TGCGCCAGCAGCCAATCGGTAGGGGAACCGTCTGGCTACACCTTC
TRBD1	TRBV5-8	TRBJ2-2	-	CASSPGQGASTGELFF	TGTGCCAGCAGCCCCGGACAGGGGGCTAGCACCGGGGAGCTGTTTTTT
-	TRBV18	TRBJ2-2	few	CASSPLITGELFF	TGTGCCAGCTCACCATTAATCACCGGGGAGCTGTTTTTT
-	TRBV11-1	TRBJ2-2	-	CASSLKTAGELFF	TGTGCCAGCAGCTTAAAGACGGCCGGGGAGCTGTTTTTT
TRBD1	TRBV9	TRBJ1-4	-	CASSLTGTNEKLFF	TGTGCCAGCAGCCTGACAGGGACTAATGAAAAACTGTTTTTT
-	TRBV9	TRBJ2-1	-	CASSVDGRLHDEQFF	TGTGCCAGCAGCGTAGATGGCAGGCTACACGATGAGCAGTTCTTC
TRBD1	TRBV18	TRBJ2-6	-	CASSGGQDSGANVLTF	TGTGCCAGCTCAGGCGGACAGGACTCTGGGGCCAACGTCCTGACTTTC